The T cell receptor (beta chain) described here comes from a study of molecular identifiers for immune sequencing clone quantification. There are many counts of this clonotype. Its antigen is not known. Study findings and constraints: Even with 800,000 to 1,000,000 naive cells present, spiked Jurkat TCR RNA from one cell was reportedly detectable.

Each CDR3 protein is one row after TCRdb ran MiXCR on the PCR reads. The profile covers 88,000 or so distinct CDR3 sequences, with under 25% appearing a single time and around 1% taken by the ten largest. The germline V and J ends were trimmed by 3 bases and 4 bases, with 19 bases remaining between them. The CDR3 length is 15 residues. CDR1 and CDR2 from the germline V gene are GTSNPN and SVGIG (reference sequence). The specimen was naive CD8+ T cells from blood, with Jurkat cell RNA spiked in. Described subset: FACS-sorted CD8+CD4-CCR7+CD45RA+ naive T cells. This sequence was found in a human donor in good health. Some libraries in this study had Jurkat cell RNA spiked in. The chain recombines TRBV30 with TRBJ2-7; TRBD1 is a possible D gene (6 bases). As DNA, the CDR3 is TGTGCCTGGAGCGCCGGCCAGGGGTACCTGTACGAGCAGTACTTC. Translated, it gives CAWSAGQGYLYEQYF.